Below are 9 T cell receptor beta chains sequenced from a single sample in a study of liver allograft versus peripheral blood T cells. At the level of the study: Repertoires of T cell receptors in transplanted livers were compared with recipients' peripheral blood repertoires.

MiXCR was run by TCRdb on the reads, yielding one entry per CDR3 protein. The sample yields approximately 7,000 distinct CDR3 sequences, less than 20% seen once. Receptors were obtained from a human patient who had a liver transplant. The T cells may come from the graft donor.

This clonotype was found many times. The rearrangement uses TRBV15 and TRBJ1-3; possibly TRBD1 for D (5 bases). Trimming removed 3 bases from V and 1 base from J, with 13 bases in between. CDR3 length: 16 residues. Germline-derived CDR1 and CDR2 are LNHNV and YYDKDF (reference sequence). CDR3 region: CATSSEGPASGNTIYF. The DNA for the CDR3 is TGTGCCACCAGCAGCGAGGGACCCGCGTCTGGAAACACCATATATTTT.

By proportion, this clonotype is medium-sized. The V and J genes are TRBV6-6 and TRBJ1-6, with a possible D match to TRBD1 (5 bases). This CDR3 is 15 amino acids long. Germline values: CDR1 MNHNY, CDR2 SVGAGI (reference sequence). V was shortened by 8 bases and J by 0 bases, with 11 bases between the two germline ends. DNA of the CDR3: TGTGCCAGCGTTACAGGTAGCTCCTATAATTCACCCCTCCACTTT. It encodes CASVTGSSYNSPLHF.

By sample share, this clonotype is medium-sized. The V call is TRBV6-2 or TRBV6-3, the J call TRBJ1-6, with no clear D. This CDR3 has 12 residues. Trimming took off 6 bases at V and 6 bases at J, with 6 bases between the two ends. Germline lookup yields CDR1 MNHEY and CDR2 SVGEGT. CDR3 in amino acids: CASRIPNSPLHF. The CDR3 bases are TGTGCCAGCAGAATCCCTAATTCACCCCTCCACTTT.

This rearrangement joins TRBV11-2 to TRBJ2-1; 8 bases match TRBD2. The CDR3 spans 15 residues. The V segment lost 1 base and the J segment 3 bases; nucleotides outside the gene matches: 2. Germline CDR1 is SGHAT and CDR2 is FQNNGV. The CDR3, as DNA: TGTGCCAGCAGCTTAGCGGGGGGGCACTACAATGAGCAGTTCTTC. Translating gives CASSLAGGHYNEQFF. The complete variable domain, with remaining parts taken from reference TRBV11-2 and TRBJ2-1, reads EAGVAQSPRYKIIEKRQSVAFWCNPISGHATLYWYQQILGQGPKLLIQFQNNGVVDDSQLPKDRFSAERLKGVDSTLKIQPAKLEDSAVYLCASSLAGGHYNEQFFGPGTRLTVL.

This clonotype occurred a few times. The V call is TRBV5-6, the J call TRBJ2-6, with D hard to call. Deletions cut 2 bases from V and 3 bases from J, with 0 bases between. The CDR3 is made up of 12 amino acids. Per germline, CDR1 SGHDT and CDR2 YYEEEE. CDR3 sequence (DNA): TGTGCCAGCAGCTTTGGGGCCAACGTCCTGACTTTC. Protein: CASSFGANVLTF.

This clonotype has ten or more counts. V and J are TRBV6-1 and TRBJ1-5, with D perhaps TRBD1 (6 bases). The CDR3 runs 16 residues. Trimming stripped 0 bases from V and 7 bases from J, with 16 bases between. CDR1 and CDR2 (germline): MNHNS, SASEGT. CDR3 sequence reads: CASSEAQLPGVQPQHF. The CDR3 region has the DNA TGTGCCAGCAGTGAAGCCCAATTACCAGGGGTCCAGCCCCAGCATTTT.

Note on this clonotype: This likely stems from a read error, as it lies one base from a far larger clone. The genes are TRBV13 and TRBJ1-1; D unresolved. There are 12 residues in the CDR3. Germline CDR1 PRHDT, CDR2 FYEKMQ (reference sequence). V lost 5 bases, J lost 7 bases, and 11 bases lay in between. This CDR3 is CASSVGRSEAFF. As DNA, the CDR3 is TGTGCCAGCAGCGTGGGTAGAAGTGAAGCTTTCTTT.

V usage is TRBV12-3 or TRBV12-4 and J usage is TRBJ1-6, with 9 positions matching TRBD1. With 8 bases clipped from V and 3 bases from J, the junction kept 5 bases outside the gene matches. The CDR3 is 15 amino acids. CDR3 DNA sequence: TGTGCCAGCGCCCGGGACAGGGTCTATAATTCACCCCTCCACTTT. It encodes CASARDRVYNSPLHF.

This clonotype has just one count. The V call is TRBV18, the J call TRBJ2-1; weak D call: TRBD2 (6 bases). The CDR3 runs to 13 residues. Germline V CDR1 and CDR2: KGHSH, LQKENI. Trimming left V 3 bases short and J 6 bases short, with 9 bases between. The CDR3 is CASSPVGGNEQFF. The CDR3 DNA reads as TGTGCCAGCTCACCGGTCGGGGGCAATGAGCAGTTCTTC.